This T cell receptor beta chain derives from a study of PD-L1 blockade in urothelial cancer. Study context: Tumors had a median of roughly 1,500 T cells. Broader study findings: More tumor-infiltrating T lymphocytes were found in patients who had durable benefit. Rather than right before treatment, one FFPE tumor sample per patient was taken at another time.

Germline loops: CDR1 LNHDA, CDR2 SQIVND (reference sequence). This CDR3 has 13 amino acids. Trimming took 6 bases from V and 1 from J, leaving 6 bases between them. Concerning this clone itself: What it recognizes is unknown.

The table came from immunoSEQ multiplex PCR; TCRdb's copy has only in-frame clones and leaves some out. Of about 36,000 clones listed, approximately 40% are singletons. The rearrangement joins TRBV19 to TRBJ2-2; D gene ambiguous. The receptor was isolated from a man in his fifties or sixties with urothelial cancer. Here the sequenced sample was tumor tissue, taken before atezolizumab (anti-PD-L1) treatment. The DNA of the CDR3 is TGTGCCAGTAGATCGGGGAACACCGGGGAGCTGTTTTTT. The encoded protein is CASRSGNTGELFF.